One and the same sample provided the 32 T cell receptor beta chains below, sequenced in a study of blood T cell repertoires in COVID-19. Measured with immunoSEQ multiplex PCR; TCRdb has only the in-frame clones, and not every one. The data hold fewer than 200,000 clones, with around 72% observed a single time. Specimen: peripheral blood. These TCRs come from a woman aged 80 or over with acute or convalescent COVID-19.

The rearrangement links TRBV30 to TRBJ1-1; D perhaps matches TRBD1 (5 bases). Germline V CDR1 and CDR2: GTSNPN, SVGIG (reference sequence). The CDR3 contains 13 residues. Deletions cut 3 bases from V and 6 bases from J, with 14 bases between. The CDR3 sequence is CAWRISGTAEAFF. CDR3 coding DNA: TGTGCCTGGAGAATCTCCGGGACTGCTGAAGCTTTCTTT.

This chain connects TRBV6-1 to TRBJ2-2; 7 positions agree with TRBD1. Germline values: CDR1 MNHNS, CDR2 SASEGT. The CDR3 has 16 amino acids. The J segment lost 3 bases and the V segment lost 1 base, leaving 5 bases of the junction unmatched. The CDR3 loop reads CASSEGEGADTGELFF. CDR3 nucleotide sequence: TGTGCCAGCAGTGAAGGCGAGGGGGCGGACACCGGGGAGCTGTTTTTT.

The J gene is TRBJ2-3, the V gene TRBV7-7; D possibly corresponds to TRBD1 (5 bases). CDR3 length: 14 amino acids. CDR1 is SSHAT and CDR2 is FNYEAQ in the germline V gene (reference sequence). Trimming took off 5 bases at V and 1 base at J, with 10 bases between the two ends. The CDR3 loop is CASSLIGGTDTQYF. The CDR3 region has the DNA TGTGCCAGCAGCCTAATAGGGGGCACAGATACGCAGTATTTT.

The V call is TRBV5-1, the J call TRBJ1-1; D gene ambiguous. The V and J ends lost 0 bases and 4 bases respectively, with 13 bases between them. Looked up from germline, CDR1 is SGHRS and CDR2 is YFSETQ. The CDR3 length is 15 residues. CDR3 sequence reads: CASSLATDIVTEAFF. CDR3 DNA sequence: TGCGCCAGCAGCTTGGCTACAGACATCGTCACTGAAGCTTTCTTT.

The chain joins TRBV5-1 to TRBJ2-7; tentative D call: TRBD2 (6 bases). The V and J ends lost 4 bases and 0 bases respectively, with 14 bases between them. This CDR3 spans 15 amino acids. Per the germline V gene, CDR1 is SGHRS and CDR2 is YFSETQ. Here the CDR3 DNA reads TGCGCCAGCAGCCCGGATCGACTAGACTCCTACGAGCAGTACTTC. This encodes CASSPDRLDSYEQYF.

The chain joins TRBV12-3 or TRBV12-4 to TRBJ2-3, with 7 bases matching TRBD2. This CDR3 is 12 amino acids long. V lost 7 bases, J lost 6 bases, and 4 bases stayed unmatched. The CDR3 DNA sequence: TGTGCCAGCATGGGGGAGGGGGATACGCAGTATTTT. This encodes CASMGEGDTQYF.

This chain connects TRBV28 to TRBJ2-7; 8 bases line up with TRBD1. Germline V gene sequence: CDR1 MDHEN, CDR2 SYDVKM. The CDR3 extends over 14 amino acids. V lost 5 bases and J lost 3; bases outside the gene matches: 6. CDR3 nucleotides: TGTGCCAGCAGTCCCTTCACAGGGGGCTACGAGCAGTACTTC. Protein sequence: CASSPFTGGYEQYF. The full variable domain, rest sourced from reference TRBV28 and TRBJ2-7, is DVKVTQSSRYLVKRTGEKVFLECVQDMDHENMFWYRQDPGLGLRLIYFSYDVKMKEKGDIPEGYSVSREKKERFSLILESASTNQTSMYLCASSPFTGGYEQYFGPGTRLTVT.

This clone was detected once. The chain employs TRBV9 and TRBJ2-7; possibly TRBD2 for D (6 bases). The germline V and J ends were trimmed by 3 bases and 5 bases, with 15 bases remaining between them. Germline lookup yields CDR1 SGDLS and CDR2 YYNGEE. The CDR3 extends over 14 amino acids. CDR3 region: CASSAGGAGNEQYF. For the CDR3, the DNA is TGTGCCAGCAGCGCAGGAGGGGCGGGAAACGAGCAGTACTTC.

The chain joins TRBV29-1 to TRBJ1-4, with D perhaps TRBD1 (5 bases). The CDR3 runs to 15 residues. Trimming cost V 4 bases and J 8 bases, with 20 bases left between them. CDR1 is SQVTM, CDR2 ANQGSEA, per germline. CDR3 residues: CSVVGGKAGREKLFF. For the CDR3, the DNA is TGCAGCGTTGTGGGGGGTAAGGCCGGCCGGGAAAAACTGTTTTTT.

The sample holds one count of this clone. This chain connects TRBV6-5 to TRBJ2-2; D is perhaps TRBD1 (6 bases). Germline CDR1 and CDR2: MNHEY and SVGAGI. Trimming left V 6 bases short and J 1 base short, with 9 bases between. The CDR3 sequence is 14 residues long. The CDR3 here is CASRPGQNTGELFF. In DNA form, the CDR3 reads TGTGCCAGCAGGCCGGGACAGAACACCGGGGAGCTGTTTTTT.

The rearrangement uses TRBV19 and TRBJ2-1; 12 positions agree with TRBD2. In germline, CDR1 is LNHDA, CDR2 SQIVND (reference sequence). The CDR3 runs to 17 residues. With 5 bases clipped from V and 10 bases from J, the junction kept 15 bases outside the gene matches. The CDR3 coding sequence is TGTGCCAGTAGTTCCGGACTAGCGGGGAACACGGCAGTCGAGCAGTTCTTC. It encodes CASSSGLAGNTAVEQFF. Drawing the rest from reference TRBV19 and TRBJ2-1, the complete variable domain is DGGITQSPKYLFRKEGQNVTLSCEQNLNHDAMYWYRQDPGQGLRLIYYSQIVNDFQKGDIAEGYSVSREKKESFPLTVTSAQKNPTAFYLCASSSGLAGNTAVEQFFGPGTRLTVL.

The V call is TRBV28, the J call TRBJ2-7; no clear D gene. This CDR3 contains 15 residues. Germline CDR1 reads MDHEN; CDR2 reads SYDVKM. The germline V and J ends were trimmed by 2 bases and 0 bases, with 11 bases remaining between them. CDR3 loop: CASSLAAKVSYEQYF. For the CDR3, the DNA is TGTGCCAGCAGTTTAGCGGCGAAGGTCTCCTACGAGCAGTACTTC.

This clone appeared a few times. The sample carries other DNA sequences with the same CDR3. The rearrangement joins TRBV28 to TRBJ2-3; D might be TRBD2 (5 bases). The CDR3 length is 12 residues. Germline V lookup: CDR1 MDHEN, CDR2 SYDVKM. Trimming cost V 4 bases and J 6 bases, with 8 bases left between them. The CDR3 nucleotides are TGTGCCAGCAGTTCCGCGGGCGATACGCAGTATTTT. It is translated as CASSSAGDTQYF.

The chain recombines TRBV7-6 with TRBJ2-2; D is possibly TRBD1 (5 bases). The germline V gene encodes CDR1 SGHVS and CDR2 FNYEAQ. V was cut by 3 bases and J by 4 bases, with 21 bases left in between. The CDR3 totals 18 residues. For the CDR3, the DNA is TGTGCCAGCAGCTTCTCCCCCCCCCAGGGCCTGGGCACCGGGGAGCTGTTTTTT. Its protein product is CASSFSPPQGLGTGELFF. The whole variable domain, remainder taken from reference TRBV7-6 and TRBJ2-2, is GAGVSQSPRYKVTKRGQDVALRCDPISGHVSLYWYRQALGQGPEFLTYFNYEAQQDKSGLPNDRFSAERPEGSISTLTIQRTEQRDSAMYRCASSFSPPQGLGTGELFFGEGSRLTVL.

The chain links TRBV12-3 or TRBV12-4 to TRBJ2-5; D perhaps matches TRBD1 (5 bases). CDR3 size: 13 residues. V was cut by 5 bases and J by 5 bases, with 12 bases left in between. The CDR3 region has the DNA TGTGCCAGCAGTCGCCAGGGCCAGGAGACCCAGTACTTC. It yields the protein CASSRQGQETQYF.

The CDR3 reads CASSSPAEAYGYTF. The CDR3 nucleotides read TGTGCCAGCAGCTCCCCAGCAGAGGCCTATGGCTACACCTTC. The chain recombines TRBV5-6 with TRBJ1-2, with unresolved D. With 3 bases removed from V and 4 bases from J, the gap between germline ends came to 13 bases. The length of the CDR3 is 14 residues. Looked up from germline, CDR1 is SGHDT and CDR2 is YYEEEE.

The chain carries TRBV5-1 and TRBJ2-3, with 7 bases identical to TRBD2. This CDR3 is built from 15 residues. The germline V gene has CDR1 SGHRS and CDR2 YFSETQ. The junction had 3 bases not matched to a gene; V was cut back by 1 base and J by 1 base. The CDR3 loop is CASSLITSGTDTQYF. The CDR3, as DNA: TGCGCCAGCAGCTTGATAACTAGCGGCACAGATACGCAGTATTTT.

J is TRBJ1-3 and V is TRBV7-9, with a weak D call TRBD1 (6 bases). The CDR3 totals 15 residues. Trimming left V 1 base short and J 2 bases short, with 9 bases between. The V gene's germline CDR1 is SEHNR and CDR2 FQNEAQ (reference sequence). The CDR3 sequence: CASSLVGTTGNTIYF. In DNA form, the CDR3 reads TGTGCCAGCAGCTTAGTGGGGACAACTGGAAACACCATATATTTT. Variable domain in full (rest from reference TRBV7-9 and TRBJ1-3): DTGVSQNPRHKITKRGQNVTFRCDPISEHNRLYWYRQTLGQGPEFLTYFQNEAQLEKSRLLSDRFSAERPKGSFSTLEIQRTEQGDSAMYLCASSLVGTTGNTIYFGEGSWLTVV.

This clone was seen at least ten times. J is TRBJ2-1 and V is TRBV28; 10 bases align to TRBD2. CDR3 length: 14 amino acids. V trimming: 6 bases; J trimming: 7 bases; junction bases outside the gene matches: 6. CDR1 is MDHEN, CDR2 SYDVKM, per germline. The CDR3: CASSLAGVWNEQFF. The DNA of the CDR3 is TGTGCCAGCAGCCTAGCGGGAGTCTGGAATGAGCAGTTCTTC.

J is TRBJ2-4 and V is TRBV28; 9 bases align to TRBD1. The germline gives CDR1 MDHEN, CDR2 SYDVKM. The CDR3 covers 15 residues. V was clipped by 6 bases and J by 7 bases; unmatched bases: 10. Here the CDR3 DNA reads TGTGCCAGCAGCTTTTTAAGGACAGGGGCCAACATTCAGTACTTC. Its protein is CASSFLRTGANIQYF.

This clone was seen more than once but under ten times. This chain uses TRBV5-3 with TRBJ2-7; tentative D call: TRBD1 (6 bases). TRBV5-3 is an open reading frame whose function is uncertain. This CDR3 comprises 12 residues. V was pared by 1 base and J by 4 bases, with 6 bases between. The DNA of the CDR3 is TGTGCCAGAAGCTTGAGGGGGTACGAGCAGTACTTC. Protein product: CARSLRGYEQYF.

This clone was seen at least ten times. This chain connects TRBV28 to TRBJ1-5; 7 bases match TRBD1. The CDR3 contains 13 residues. Unmatched junction bases numbered 6, after V lost 6 bases and J lost 7 bases. Germline V gene lookup returns CDR1 MDHEN and CDR2 SYDVKM. CDR3: CASRLQGTQPQHF. CDR3 DNA: TGTGCCAGCAGACTACAGGGGACCCAGCCCCAGCATTTT.

The chain joins TRBV7-2 to TRBJ2-7; 9 bases map to TRBD2. Per the germline V gene, CDR1 is SGHTA and CDR2 is FQGNSA. CDR3 length equals 15 residues. The V segment lost 1 base and the J segment 7 bases; nucleotides outside the gene matches: 8. The CDR3 DNA reads as TGTGCCAGCAGCTTAGATAGCGGGAGAGGAAGAGAGCAGTACTTC. Residues: CASSLDSGRGREQYF.

For this clone: This may come from a read error, since a much larger clone is one base off. The V call is TRBV4-1, the J call TRBJ1-3; 7 bases match TRBD1. The CDR3 length is 16 residues. The germline V gene encodes CDR1 MGHRA and CDR2 YSYEKL. The J segment lost 7 bases and the V segment lost 2 bases, leaving 11 bases of the junction unmatched. In nucleotides, the CDR3 is TGCGCCAGCAGCCAAAACCCGCCAGGGGGATGGAACACCATATATTTT. Protein: CASSQNPPGGWNTIYF.

The chain combines TRBV5-4 with TRBJ2-6; D remains unclear. The CDR3 is 16 amino acids. V was cut by 1 base and J by 2 bases, with 10 bases left in between. Per germline, CDR1 SGHNT and CDR2 YYREEE (reference sequence). This CDR3 is CASSLPLGTGANVLTF. The CDR3 coding sequence is TGTGCCAGCAGCTTGCCCCTGGGCACTGGGGCCAACGTCCTGACTTTC.

The chain combines TRBV6-5 with TRBJ1-3; 10 bases fit TRBD1. CDR1 is MNHEY, CDR2 SVGAGI, per germline. The V and J ends lost 5 bases and 3 bases, in that order; junction bases with no gene match: 4. The CDR3 contains 15 residues. CDR3 nucleotides: TGTGCCAGCAGTCCGGGACAGGGGAATGGAAACACCATATATTTT. Translation gives CASSPGQGNGNTIYF.

CDR3 nucleotide sequence: TGCGCCAGCAGCCCCGCGGACTACTATGGCTACACCTTC. It encodes CASSPADYYGYTF. The rearrangement joins TRBV4-1 to TRBJ1-2; D is unclear. Trimming removed 4 bases from V and 3 bases from J, with 9 bases in between. The CDR3 has 13 residues. Germline values: CDR1 MGHRA, CDR2 YSYEKL.

This chain connects TRBV12-3 or TRBV12-4 to TRBJ2-4; TRBD2 matches 7 bases. This CDR3 is built from 13 residues. With 6 bases clipped from V and 8 bases from J, the junction kept 7 bases outside the gene matches. The CDR3 DNA follows: TGTGCCAGCAGAGAGTCTGCGGGGGACATTCAGTACTTC. Its protein product is CASRESAGDIQYF.

This clone was counted between two and nine times. This rearrangement joins TRBV18 to TRBJ2-7; D is unclear. Per the germline V gene, CDR1 is KGHSH and CDR2 is LQKENI. The length of the CDR3 is 12 residues. Deletions cut 5 bases from V and 6 bases from J, with 11 bases between. In DNA, the CDR3 is TGTGCCAGCTCATTATCAGGCGCCGAGCAGTACTTC. Translated, it gives CASSLSGAEQYF.

The CDR3 region is CASRGTSGKTQYF. The CDR3 DNA follows: TGTGCCAGCAGAGGGACTAGCGGGAAGACGCAGTACTTC. The chain joins TRBV6-5 to TRBJ2-7, with 13 nucleotides matching TRBD2. Germline CDR1 and CDR2: MNHEY and SVGAGI. This CDR3 contains 13 residues. V was clipped by 6 bases and J by 9 bases; unmatched bases: 5.

The chain uses TRBV6-5 and TRBJ1-3, with D unresolved. Germline CDR1 and CDR2: MNHEY and SVGAGI. This CDR3 has 12 residues. Trimming took off 7 bases at V and 4 bases at J, with 8 bases between the two ends. DNA for the CDR3: TGTGCCAGCACGCAGTCAGGAAACACCATATATTTT. As protein: CASTQSGNTIYF.

Only a few counts were recorded for this clone. This chain links TRBV9 with TRBJ1-1, with 11 bases identical to TRBD1. The V and J ends lost 0 bases and 1 base, in that order; junction bases with no gene match: 8. The CDR3 spans 18 residues. Germline CDR1 is SGDLS and CDR2 is YYNGEE. The CDR3, as DNA: TGTGCCAGCAGCGTAGACTGGGGGACAGGGGGTTGGAACACTGAAGCTTTCTTT. Translation gives CASSVDWGTGGWNTEAFF. The complete variable domain, with remaining parts taken from reference TRBV9 and TRBJ1-1, reads DSGVTQTPKHLITATGQRVTLRCSPRSGDLSVYWYQQSLDQGLQFLIQYYNGEERAKGNILERFSAQQFPDLHSELNLSSLELGDSALYFCASSVDWGTGGWNTEAFFGQGTRLTVV.